This record concerns one T cell receptor beta chain sequence. Its antigen is unknown. Once extracted for a subset, genomic DNA was divided evenly among several immunoSEQ plates. TCRdb keeps only in-frame clones here, not all; method: immunoSEQ multiplex PCR. Of under 700,000 clones in the sample, 95% were seen once. It was CD45RO-negative cells, positively selected for CCR7, that made up naive CD8 cells, with terminally differentiated effector memory CD45RA+ cells excluded. The germline CDR1 and CDR2 sequences are SGHDT and YYEEEE. The CDR3 spans 16 residues. V lost 0 bases to trimming and J lost 0 bases, with 10 bases between them. The entry originates in a study of shared clonotypes between healthy human individuals. Study outcomes and limitations: Clonotype sharing among donors, it was expected, would be affected by sequencing depth.

The receptor's source is a woman aged 25 to 39 in good health. The sequencing sample was made of naive CD8+ T cells sorted from blood. The V and J genes are TRBV5-6 and TRBJ1-3; tentatively, D is TRBD1 (6 bases). The CDR3, as DNA: TGTGCCAGCAGCTTGGCTACAGGGTACTCTGGAAACACCATATATTTT. Protein: CASSLATGYSGNTIYF.